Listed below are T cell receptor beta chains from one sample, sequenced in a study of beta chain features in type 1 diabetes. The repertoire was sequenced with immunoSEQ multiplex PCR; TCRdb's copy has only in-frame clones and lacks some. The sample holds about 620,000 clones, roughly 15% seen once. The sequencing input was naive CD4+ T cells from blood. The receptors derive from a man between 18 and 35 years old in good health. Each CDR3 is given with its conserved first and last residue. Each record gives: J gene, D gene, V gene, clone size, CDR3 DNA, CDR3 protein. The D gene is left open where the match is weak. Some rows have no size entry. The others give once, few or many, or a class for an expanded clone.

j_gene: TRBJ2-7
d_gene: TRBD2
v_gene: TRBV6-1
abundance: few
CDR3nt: TGTGCCAGCAGTGATGGGGGGGGAAGGTACGAGCAGTACTTC
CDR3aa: CASSDGGGRYEQYF

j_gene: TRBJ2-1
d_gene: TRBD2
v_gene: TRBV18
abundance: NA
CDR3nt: TGTGCCAGCTCACCAATCCTAGCGGGGGGCACCACGACGGGGCAGTTCTTC
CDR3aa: CASSPILAGGTTTGQFF

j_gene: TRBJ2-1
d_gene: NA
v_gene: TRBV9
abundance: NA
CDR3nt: TGTGCCAGCAGCGTAGTTGCCAATGAGCAGTTCTTC
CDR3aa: CASSVVANEQFF

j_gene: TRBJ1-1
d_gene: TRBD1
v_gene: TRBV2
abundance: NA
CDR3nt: TGTGCCAGCAGTGAACGGACAGGGGTGGACACTGAAGCTTTCTTT
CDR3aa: CASSERTGVDTEAFF

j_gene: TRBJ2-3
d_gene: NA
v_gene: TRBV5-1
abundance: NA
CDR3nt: TGCGCCAGCAGCCCGGAGTGGGCAGATACGCAGTATTTT
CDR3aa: CASSPEWADTQYF

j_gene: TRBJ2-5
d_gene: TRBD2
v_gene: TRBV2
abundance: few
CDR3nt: TGTGCCAGCACGTGGGCGGGGGGAGGCTGGGCAGAGACCCAGTACTTC
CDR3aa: CASTWAGGGWAETQYF

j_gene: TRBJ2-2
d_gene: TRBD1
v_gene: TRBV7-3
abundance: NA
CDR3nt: TGTGCCAGCAGCCCAACCGGGACAGCCTTAACCGGGGAGCTGTTTTTT
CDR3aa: CASSPTGTALTGELFF

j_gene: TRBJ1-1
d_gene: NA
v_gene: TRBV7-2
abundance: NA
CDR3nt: TGTGCCAGCACCCTACCGGGGGCGCAGACTGAAGCTTTCTTT
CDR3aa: CASTLPGAQTEAFF

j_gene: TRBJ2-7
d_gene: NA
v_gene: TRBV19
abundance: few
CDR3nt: TGTGCCAGTAGTACCCCTCGTATCGACGAGCAGTACTTC
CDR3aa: CASSTPRIDEQYF

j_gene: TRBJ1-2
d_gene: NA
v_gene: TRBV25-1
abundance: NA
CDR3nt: TGTGCCAGCAGTGAATCGGGACCGGTCGATGGCTACACCTTC
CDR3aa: CASSESGPVDGYTF

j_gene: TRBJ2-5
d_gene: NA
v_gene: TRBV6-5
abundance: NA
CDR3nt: TGTGCCAGCAGCCGCGGGACTCGAGGGCAAGAGACCCAGTACTTC
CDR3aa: CASSRGTRGQETQYF

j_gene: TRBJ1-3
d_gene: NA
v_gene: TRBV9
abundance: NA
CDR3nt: TGTGCCAGCAGCGCAGAGGGACCGCCCGTATATTTT
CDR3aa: CASSAEGPPVYF

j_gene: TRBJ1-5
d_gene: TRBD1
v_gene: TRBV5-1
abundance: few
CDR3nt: TGCGCCACCACAGGGGAACCTAGCAATCAGCCCCAGCATTTT
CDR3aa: CATTGEPSNQPQHF

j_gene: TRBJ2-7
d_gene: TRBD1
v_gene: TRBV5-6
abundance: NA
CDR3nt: TGTGCCAGCAGCCCTGGGACAGGTTGGGAGCAGTACTTC
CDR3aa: CASSPGTGWEQYF

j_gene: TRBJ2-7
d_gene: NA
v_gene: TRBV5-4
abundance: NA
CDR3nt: TGTGCCAGCAGCTTGGTTGACGAGCAGTACTTC
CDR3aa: CASSLVDEQYF

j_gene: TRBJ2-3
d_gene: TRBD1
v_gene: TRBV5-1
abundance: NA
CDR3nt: TGCGCCAGCAGCAGATGGACAGGTCGTACCACAGATACGCAGTATTTT
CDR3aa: CASSRWTGRTTDTQYF

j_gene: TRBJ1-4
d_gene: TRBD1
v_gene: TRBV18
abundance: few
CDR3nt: TGTGCCAGCTCACGAGGACAGGGAGGTGAAAAACTGTTTTTT
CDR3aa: CASSRGQGGEKLFF

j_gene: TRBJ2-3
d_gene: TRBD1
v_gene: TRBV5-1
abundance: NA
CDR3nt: TGCGCCAGCAGCTTGAAACAGGGGGCAAGCACAGATACGCAGTATTTT
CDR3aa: CASSLKQGASTDTQYF

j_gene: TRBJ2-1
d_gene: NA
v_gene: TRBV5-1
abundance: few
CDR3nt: TGCGCCAGCAGCCTCCCAGGGGACGAGCAGTTCTTC
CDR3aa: CASSLPGDEQFF

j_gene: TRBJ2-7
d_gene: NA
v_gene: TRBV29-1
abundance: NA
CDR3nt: TGCAGCGTTGGAAGTGGCGAGCAGTACTTC
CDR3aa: CSVGSGEQYF

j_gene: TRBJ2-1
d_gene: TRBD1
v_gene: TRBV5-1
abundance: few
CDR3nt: TGCGCCAGCAGCCCGGACAGGGGCACACAGGCGGGCAATGAGCAGTTCTTC
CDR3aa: CASSPDRGTQAGNEQFF

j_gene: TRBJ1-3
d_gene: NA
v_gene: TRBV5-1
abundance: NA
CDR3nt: TGCGCCAGCAGCTTGGCCGGGAGAGGAAACACCATATATTTT
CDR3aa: CASSLAGRGNTIYF

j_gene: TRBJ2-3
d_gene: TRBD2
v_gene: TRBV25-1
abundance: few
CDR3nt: TGTGCCAGCACTTCCTCGGTGGGCGGGAGGAGCACAGATACGCAGTATTTT
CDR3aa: CASTSSVGGRSTDTQYF

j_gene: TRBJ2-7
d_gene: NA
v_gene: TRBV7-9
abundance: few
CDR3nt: TGTGCCAGCAGCTTAGAGTCTCTTGGGGAAACCTACGAGCAGTACTTC
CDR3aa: CASSLESLGETYEQYF

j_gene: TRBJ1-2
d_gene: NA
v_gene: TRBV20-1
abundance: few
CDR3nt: TGCAGTGCTAATGTCCTCTATGGCTACACCTTC
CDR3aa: CSANVLYGYTF

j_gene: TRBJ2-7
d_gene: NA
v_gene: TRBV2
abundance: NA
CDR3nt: TGTGCCAGCAGGCAGGGACCGTACGAGCAGTACTTC
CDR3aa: CASRQGPYEQYF

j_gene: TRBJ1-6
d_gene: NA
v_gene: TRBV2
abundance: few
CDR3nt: TGTGCCAGCAGTCTTGGTTCACCCCTCCACTTT
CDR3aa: CASSLGSPLHF

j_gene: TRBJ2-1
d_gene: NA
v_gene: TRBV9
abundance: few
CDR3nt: TGTGCCAGCAGCGTAGTCGCGGGGGCGTACAATGAGCAGTTCTTC
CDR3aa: CASSVVAGAYNEQFF

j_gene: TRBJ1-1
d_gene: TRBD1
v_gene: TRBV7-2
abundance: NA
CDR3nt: TGTGCCAGTTTCGAAACAGGGGTGAACACTGAAGCTTTCTTT
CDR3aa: CASFETGVNTEAFF

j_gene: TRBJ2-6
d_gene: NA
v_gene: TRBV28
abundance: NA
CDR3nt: TGTGCCAGCAGTTTGCGAGCCAACGTCCTGACTTTC
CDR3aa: CASSLRANVLTF

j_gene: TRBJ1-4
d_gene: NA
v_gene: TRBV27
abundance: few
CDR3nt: TGTGCCAGCAGTTTATCCGGAGGAAGACCAACTAATGAAAAACTGTTTTTT
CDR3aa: CASSLSGGRPTNEKLFF

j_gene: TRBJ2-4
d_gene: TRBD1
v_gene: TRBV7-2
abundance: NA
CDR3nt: TGTGCCAGCAGCTTAGTTCCCCAGGGGGCGATAGCCAAAAACATTCAGTACTTC
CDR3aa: CASSLVPQGAIAKNIQYF

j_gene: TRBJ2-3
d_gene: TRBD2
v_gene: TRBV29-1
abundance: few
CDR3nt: TGCAGCGCCTACGGGCACAGCGGGATCACAGATACGCAGTATTTT
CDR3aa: CSAYGHSGITDTQYF

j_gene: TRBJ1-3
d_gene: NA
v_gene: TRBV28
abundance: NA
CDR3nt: TGTGCCAGCACTCGAGGGGGAACTGGAAACACCATATATTTT
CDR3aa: CASTRGGTGNTIYF

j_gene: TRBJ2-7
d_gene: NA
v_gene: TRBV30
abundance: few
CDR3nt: TGTGCCTGGAGTGTACTAATGTGGGTCGAGCAGTACTTC
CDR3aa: CAWSVLMWVEQYF

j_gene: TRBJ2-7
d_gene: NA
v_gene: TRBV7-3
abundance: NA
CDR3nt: TGTGCCAGCAGCTCCGGTCTTCTCAGCGAGCAGTACTTC
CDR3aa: CASSSGLLSEQYF

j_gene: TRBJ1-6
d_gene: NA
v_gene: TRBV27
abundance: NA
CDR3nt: TGTGCCAGCAGTATCCCGGGGGGTTCACCCCTCCACTTT
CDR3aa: CASSIPGGSPLHF

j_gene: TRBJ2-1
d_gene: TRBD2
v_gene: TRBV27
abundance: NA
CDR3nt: TGTGCCAGCAGTAGGACTAGCGGGAGGTTCTCCTACAATGAGCAGTTCTTC
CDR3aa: CASSRTSGRFSYNEQFF

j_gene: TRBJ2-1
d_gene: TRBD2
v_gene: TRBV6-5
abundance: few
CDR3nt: TGTGCCAGCAGTTACGGCGGGGGGGTGAAAAATGAGCAGTTCTTC
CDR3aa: CASSYGGGVKNEQFF

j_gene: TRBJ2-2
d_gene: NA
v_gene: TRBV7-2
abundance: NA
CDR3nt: TGTGCCAGCAGCCCCCAACTAGAACCCGGGGAGCTGTTTTTT
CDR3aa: CASSPQLEPGELFF

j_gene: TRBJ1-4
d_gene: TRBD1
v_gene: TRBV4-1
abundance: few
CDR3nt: TGCGCCAGCAGCACCACAGGGGGCAGCCTTGAAAAACTGTTTTTT
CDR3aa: CASSTTGGSLEKLFF

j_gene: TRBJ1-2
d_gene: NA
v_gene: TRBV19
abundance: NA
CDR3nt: TGTGCCAGTAGTATAACCGGGTCGGGCTACACCTTC
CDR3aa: CASSITGSGYTF

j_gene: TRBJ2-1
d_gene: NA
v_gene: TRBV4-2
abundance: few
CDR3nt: TGTGCCAGCAGTCGGGACTTAGATACCTACAATGAGCAGTTCTTC
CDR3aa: CASSRDLDTYNEQFF

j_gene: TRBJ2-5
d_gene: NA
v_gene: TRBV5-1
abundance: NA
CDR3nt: TGCGCCAGCAGCTTGAGTCTGGAGACCCAGTACTTC
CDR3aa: CASSLSLETQYF

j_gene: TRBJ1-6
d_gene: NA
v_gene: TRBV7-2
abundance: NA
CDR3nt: TGTGCCAGCAGCCACGGGGGGACGGGCTATAATTCACCCCTCCACTTT
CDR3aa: CASSHGGTGYNSPLHF

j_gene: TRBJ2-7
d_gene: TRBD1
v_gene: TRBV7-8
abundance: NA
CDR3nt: TGTGCCAGCAGCTCCGGACAGGGGACACAGTACTTC
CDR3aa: CASSSGQGTQYF

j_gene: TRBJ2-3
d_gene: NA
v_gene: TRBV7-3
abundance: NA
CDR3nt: TGTGCCAGCAGCTCCAAACGTGGGCGGGCAGGGCCAGATACGCAGTATTTT
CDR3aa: CASSSKRGRAGPDTQYF

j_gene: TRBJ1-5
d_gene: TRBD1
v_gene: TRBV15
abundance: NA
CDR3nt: TGTGCCACCAGCATTGACAGGGGTTATAGCAATCAGCCCCAGCATTTT
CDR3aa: CATSIDRGYSNQPQHF

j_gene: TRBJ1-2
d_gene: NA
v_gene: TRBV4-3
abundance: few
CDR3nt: TGCGCCAGCAGCCAAGAGTACAGGAACTATGGCTACACCTTC
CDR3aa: CASSQEYRNYGYTF

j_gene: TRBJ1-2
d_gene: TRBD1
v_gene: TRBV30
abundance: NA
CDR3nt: TGTGCCTGGAGTACGATGGGACAGGCAAACTATGGCTACACCTTC
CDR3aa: CAWSTMGQANYGYTF

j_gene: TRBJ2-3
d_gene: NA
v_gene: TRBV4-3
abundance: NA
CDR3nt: TGCGCCAGCAGCCAAGAGAGGAGGGGAGGGGGCAAAAATACGCAGTATTTT
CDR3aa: CASSQERRGGGKNTQYF

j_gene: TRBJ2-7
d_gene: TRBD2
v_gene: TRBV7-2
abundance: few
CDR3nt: TGTGCCAGCAGCCAATCCGGGACTAGCGCGCGCGAGCAGTACTTC
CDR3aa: CASSQSGTSAREQYF

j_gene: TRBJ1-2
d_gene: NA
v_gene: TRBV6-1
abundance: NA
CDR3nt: TGTGCCAGCACAGACAGATCTAACTATGGCTACACCTTC
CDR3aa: CASTDRSNYGYTF

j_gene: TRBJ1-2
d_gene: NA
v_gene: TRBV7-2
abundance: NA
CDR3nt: TGTGCCAGCAGCTTGGACAAATACAACTATGGCTACACCTTC
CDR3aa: CASSLDKYNYGYTF

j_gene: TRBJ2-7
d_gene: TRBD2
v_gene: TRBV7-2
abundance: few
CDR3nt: TGTGCCAGCAGCGAGGTGCGGGGGGGCTCCTACGAGCAGTACTTC
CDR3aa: CASSEVRGGSYEQYF

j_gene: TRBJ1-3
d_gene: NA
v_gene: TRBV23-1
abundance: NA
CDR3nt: TGCGCCAGCAGTCAATCAACGACCGTCTCTGGAAACACCATATATTTT
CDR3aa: CASSQSTTVSGNTIYF

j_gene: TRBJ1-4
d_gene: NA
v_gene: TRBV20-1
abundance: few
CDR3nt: TGCAGTGCTAGTTATCAAAAACTGTTTTTT
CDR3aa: CSASYQKLFF